This T cell receptor beta chain was retrieved from a study of OX40 agonist ivuxolimab in advanced cancers. Profiling relied on immunoSEQ multiplex PCR, and the TCRdb table lists in-frame clones only, not all of them. In the table there are 95,000 to 100,000 clones, roughly 87% of which are singletons. Concerning this clone: The antigen is not known.

Enrollment shut out patients with autoimmune disease history or systemic immunosuppression. The CDR3 contains 11 residues. The ends were cut back, 5 bases at V and 2 bases at J, with 4 bases in the middle. Looked up from germline, CDR1 is SGHRS and CDR2 is YFSETQ. Study-level results: Fewer expanded clones were found on average in CD4+ than in CD8+ T cells.

Specimen: CD4+ or CD8+ T cells sorted from blood, collected in a trial of the OX40 agonist ivuxolimab. The chain has TRBV5-1 and TRBJ2-5, with unresolved D. The clonotype originates from an adult with an advanced solid tumor such as melanoma, head and neck, liver or kidney cancer. The CDR3 reads CASSSQETQYF. CDR3 nucleotides: TGCGCCAGCAGTTCGCAAGAGACCCAGTACTTC. Based on the CDR3 plus reference TRBV5-1 and TRBJ2-5, the full variable domain is KAGVTQTPRYLIKTRGQQVTLSCSPISGHRSVSWYQQTPGQGLQFLFEYFSETQRNKGNFPGRFSGRQFSNSRSEMNVSTLELGDSALYLCASSSQETQYFGPGTRLLVL.